A single T cell receptor (beta chain) is shown here with its context. This clone was observed a handful of times. Its binding antigen is unknown. No much larger clone is present one base from it, and per-base qualities are unavailable. Taken from the germline V gene, the CDR1 and CDR2 loops are MRHNA and SNTAGT. Trimming accounts for 0 bases at V and 4 bases at J, while the number of junction bases matched to no gene is 0. From the cysteine through the phenylalanine, the CDR3 covers 16 amino acids. The read is trimmed to its CDR3 DNA, 48 bases read in frame from base 1. These data are taken from a study of PD-1 blockade in classical Hodgkin lymphoma (dated by TCRdb to the early 2020s). At the level of the whole study: Nivolumab dosing was 3 mg/kg intravenously every 2 weeks, continuing until either disease progression or unacceptable toxicity. A peripheral blood immune signature of response to PD-1 blockade in classical Hodgkin lymphoma was defined using TCR beta sequencing and CyTOF.

Sample time point, as interpreted from the label and publication: cycle 4 day 1 (C4D1), after 6 weeks of nivolumab. Every trial patient had relapsed after autologous stem cell transplantation, and cohorts A, B and C differed in prior brentuximab vedotin exposure. The trial cohort was composed of about 54 patients with relapsed/refractory classical Hodgkin lymphoma, for whom complete response, partial response or progressive disease was recorded as best overall response. Trial patients were treated with single-agent nivolumab in the multi-cohort phase II CheckMate 205 trial. An independent review committee assessed best overall response using the 2007 International Working Group response criteria. Trial PBMCs were collected just before the start of nivolumab (C1D1) and during therapy at cycle 2 day 1 and cycle 4 day 1. Peripheral blood was collected in 8 mL Vacutainer Cell Preparation Tubes, from which PBMCs were isolated by centrifugation and then cryopreserved.

Genomic DNA was extracted with the Qiagen DNeasy kit from unsorted PBMCs and from negatively selected CD4+ and CD8+ fractions. TCR beta CDR3 regions were amplified by immunoSEQ multiplex PCR using primers annealing to V and J segments. A synthetic immune receptor repertoire was used to minimize amplification bias, and remaining bias was computationally removed after sequencing. Per the authors' processing: Repertoire diversity was quantified as the Shannon entropy index using custom Python scripts. Unsorted, CD4+ and CD8+ repertoires were analyzed separately, except for combined analyses in which CD4+ and CD8+ sequences were merged in silico. Clonal expansion was defined as a frequency increase of at least 2-fold after treatment compared with C1D1, and clones undetected at baseline were assigned a pseudocount of 0.5. Clones with 0 or 1 copy at C1D1 were defined as singleton clones, while clones with 2 or more copies were defined as non-singleton clones. Clones expanded in unsorted samples were assigned a CD4+, CD8+ or unknown annotation through matching of protein sequences in sorted samples from the same patient. Diversity changes from C1D1 to C4D1 were tested in paired samples using Wilcoxon tests. TCRdb obtained this table from immuneACCESS and retained in-frame rearrangements with V and J assigned. These tables miss some clones; where compared with another copy, unresolved V genes account for less than half of the shortfall, and the remainder is unexplained. For V, J and clone size, that table is used; D and trimming come from the DNA. A total of some 20,000 clones appear in this sample, more than 75% of them only once. In total, the top ten clones hold roughly 22% of the sample.

General study outcomes and caveats: A significant rise by C4D1 was seen in CD4+ but not CD8+ TCR diversity (p=0.0027 vs p=0.16), with the rise being most apparent in complete responders (p=0.02). The study covered only a single clinical trial cohort, and the causes of the repertoire differences, possibly disease activity or prior therapy, were still not defined. Baseline diversity similar to that of newly diagnosed patients was observed in trial patients achieving complete response, whereas significantly lower diversity was observed in partial responders and progressors. Patients starting nivolumab less than 1 year after ASCT had lower diversity and were excluded from later analyses to avoid confounding by immune reconstitution. Baseline TCR diversity was reported to be lower in newly diagnosed patients than in healthy donors and to be lower still in relapsed/refractory patients.

This sequence was found in a human donor with classical Hodgkin lymphoma. Recombination linked TRBV6-4 to TRBJ2-3; 14 bases in the junction line up with TRBD2. The material was peripheral blood mononuclear cells (PBMCs), obtained before the fourth cycle of nivolumab. The DNA reads as follows: TGTGCCAGCAGTGACTCGACTAGCGGGGGGGCAGATACGCAGTATTTT. This sequence encodes CASSDSTSGGADTQYF.